This T cell receptor beta chain was captured by sequencing in a study of tumor and adjacent non-tumor tissue in lung cancer. Whole-study context: There were about 12 adenocarcinoma, 2 squamous cell carcinoma and 1 small cell lung cancer cases. The patients, 10 men and about five women, were roughly 30 to 76 with stage I to III disease. Around 4 million productive TCRbeta reads were obtained per sample on average.

The CDR3 sequence is 14 residues long. V was clipped by 4 bases and J by 3 bases, with 12 bases between them. The germline gives CDR1 SGHAT, CDR2 FQNNGV. The template was RNA from unsorted bulk tissue. Donors were chemotherapy-naive, newly diagnosed lung cancer surgical patients in China, August–late 2014. Three rounds of nested PCR, following a modified ARM-PCR protocol, produced the TCRbeta library. TCRdb ran MiXCR on the multiplex PCR reads and lists one entry per CDR3 protein. The sample includes some 120,000 distinct CDR3 sequences, about 66% of them seen just once. The specimen was lung tumor tissue. The V call is TRBV11-2, the J call TRBJ1-2; tentatively, D is TRBD1 (5 bases). The receptor comes from a man aged 25 to 40 with non-small cell lung cancer. The CDR3, as DNA: TGTGCCAGCAGCTCTCGCGGGACCGACTATGGCTACACCTTC. This sequence encodes CASSSRGTDYGYTF. The variable domain in full, completed from reference TRBV11-2 and TRBJ1-2, reads EAGVAQSPRYKIIEKRQSVAFWCNPISGHATLYWYQQILGQGPKLLIQFQNNGVVDDSQLPKDRFSAERLKGVDSTLKIQPAKLEDSAVYLCASSSRGTDYGYTFGSGTRLTVV.